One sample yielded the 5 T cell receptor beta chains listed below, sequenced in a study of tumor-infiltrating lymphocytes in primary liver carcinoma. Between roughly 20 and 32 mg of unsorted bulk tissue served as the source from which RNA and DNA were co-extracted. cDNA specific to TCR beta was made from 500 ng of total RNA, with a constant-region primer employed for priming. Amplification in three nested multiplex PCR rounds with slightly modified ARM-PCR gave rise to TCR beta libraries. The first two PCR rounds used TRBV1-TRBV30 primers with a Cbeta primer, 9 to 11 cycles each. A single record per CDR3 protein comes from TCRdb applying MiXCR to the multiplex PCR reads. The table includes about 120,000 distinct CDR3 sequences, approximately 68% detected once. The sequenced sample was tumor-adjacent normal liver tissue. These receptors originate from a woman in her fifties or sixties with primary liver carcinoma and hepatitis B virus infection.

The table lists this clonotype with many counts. The CDR3 bases are TGTGCCAGCAGGGGCGGGACTAGCGGGAGGTTGAATGAGCAGTTCTTC. Translation: CASRGGTSGRLNEQFF. The V gene is TRBV28, the J gene TRBJ2-1; 15 bases line up with TRBD2. This CDR3 is built from 16 residues. Germline CDR1 MDHEN, CDR2 SYDVKM. V trimming: 6 bases; J trimming: 7 bases; junction bases outside the gene matches: 7.

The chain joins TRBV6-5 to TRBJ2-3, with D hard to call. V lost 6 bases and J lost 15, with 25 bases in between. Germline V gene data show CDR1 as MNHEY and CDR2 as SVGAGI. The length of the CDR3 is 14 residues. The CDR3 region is CASRRICHPDTRYF. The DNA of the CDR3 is TGTGCCAGCAGGAGGATATGTCATCCAGATACGCGATATTTT.

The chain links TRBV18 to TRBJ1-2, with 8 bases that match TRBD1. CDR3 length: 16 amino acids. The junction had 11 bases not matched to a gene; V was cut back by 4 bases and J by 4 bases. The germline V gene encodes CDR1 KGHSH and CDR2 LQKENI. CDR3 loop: CASSQLTGAQLYGYTF. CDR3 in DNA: TGTGCCAGCTCACAATTGACAGGGGCACAACTCTATGGCTACACCTTC.

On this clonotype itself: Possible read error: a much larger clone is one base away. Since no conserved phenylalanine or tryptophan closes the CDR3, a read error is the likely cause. The CDR3 DNA sequence: TGCGCCAGCAGCTTGCAGGGGACAGGTCGCTCTGGGGCCAACGTCCTGACTTTA. Amino acids: CASSLQGTGRSGANVLTL. V gene TRBV5-1 combines with J gene TRBJ2-6, with 8 bases fitting TRBD1. The CDR3 totals 18 residues. V dropped 1 base and J dropped 0; count of bases not matched to a gene: 6. The germline CDR1 and CDR2 sequences are SGHRS and YFSETQ.

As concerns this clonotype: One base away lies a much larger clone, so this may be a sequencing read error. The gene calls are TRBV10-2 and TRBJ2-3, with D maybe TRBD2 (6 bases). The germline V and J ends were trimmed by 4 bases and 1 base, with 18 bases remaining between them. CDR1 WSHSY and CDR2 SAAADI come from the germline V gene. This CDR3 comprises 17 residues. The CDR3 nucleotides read TGCGCCAGCAGTGGGGGCGGGACTGGGGTTGGCACAGATACGCAGTATTTT. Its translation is CASSGGGTGVGTDTQYF.